These 15 T cell receptor beta chains share one sample of origin, sequenced in a study of tumor-infiltrating lymphocytes in primary liver carcinoma. DNA and RNA were both co-extracted from approximately 20-30 mg of bulk tissue that had not been sorted. Synthesis of TCR beta cDNA was carried out from around 500 ng total RNA with a constant-region primer. Amplification in three nested multiplex PCR rounds with slightly modified ARM-PCR gave rise to TCR beta libraries. TRBV1-TRBV30 forward primers and a C-beta reverse primer were used in the first two PCR rounds, which each ran for approximately 11 cycles. TCRdb used MiXCR to reprocess the multiplex PCR reads, holding one entry per CDR3 protein. The table has roughly 120,000 distinct CDR3 sequences, around 70% seen once. The sequencing sample was made of tumor-adjacent normal liver tissue. Source of these receptors: a woman in her fifties or sixties with primary liver carcinoma and hepatitis B virus infection.

Details on this clonotype: At one boundary the junction diverges from the germline segment, which might be a read error. This sequence joins TRBV29-1 and TRBJ2-2; 14 positions agree with TRBD2. Per the germline V gene, CDR1 is SQVTM and CDR2 is ANQGSEA. CDR3 length: 17 amino acids. CDR3 amino acids: CSVGVGLAGVNTGERFF. CDR3 coding DNA: TGCAGCGTTGGGGTGGGACTAGCGGGAGTGAACACCGGGGAGCGGTTTTTT.

This clonotype was recorded many times. This chain joins TRBV4-2 and TRBJ2-6; no clear D gene. V gave up 1 base and J gave up 2 bases, with 3 bases separating them. Germline assignment: CDR1 LGHNA and CDR2 YNFKEQ. This CDR3 contains 14 residues. DNA of the CDR3: TGTGCCAGCAGCCAAGGGACTGGGGCCAACGTCCTGACTTTC. It is translated as CASSQGTGANVLTF.

This clonotype was found many times. The J gene is TRBJ1-1, the V gene TRBV7-9, with unresolved D. V lost 5 bases and J lost 1, with 8 bases in between. The CDR3 has 13 amino acids. Germline-derived CDR1 and CDR2 are SEHNR and FQNEAQ (reference sequence). CDR3 sequence: CASSVSGNTEAFF. Written as DNA, the CDR3 is TGTGCCAGCAGCGTCTCCGGGAACACTGAAGCTTTCTTT.

Details on this clonotype: The junction shows a germline mismatch at one end, possibly a read error. V gene TRBV12-3 or TRBV12-4 combines with J gene TRBJ2-7; D might be TRBD1 or TRBD2, each matching 6 bases. The CDR3 has 13 residues. As DNA, the CDR3 is TGTGCCAGCACGGGGGCCTACTCCTACAAGCAGTACTTC. Its translation: CASTGAYSYKQYF.

About this clonotype: A much larger clone is a single base away; this may be a read error. The gene calls are TRBV28 and TRBJ1-2, with unresolved D. The germline V gene has CDR1 MDHEN and CDR2 SYDVKM. The CDR3 runs 14 residues. Here the CDR3 DNA reads TGTTCCAGCAGTTTAGCACAGCTTAACTATGGCTACACCTTC. It specifies CSSSLAQLNYGYTF.

Turning to this clonotype: The CDR3 end shows no conserved phenylalanine or tryptophan, and so a read error is likely. The J gene is TRBJ2-1, the V gene TRBV5-6; TRBD2 aligns across 10 bases. This CDR3 region has 15 residues. Germline V gives CDR1 SGHDT, CDR2 YYEEEE. After removal of 3 bases from V and 12 bases from J, the junction contained 12 bases not matched to a gene. In DNA form, the CDR3 reads TGTGCCAGCAGCTCAGGTCCTAGCGGGAGTGATGGGCAGTTCCTC. Translation: CASSSGPSGSDGQFL.

As concerns this clonotype: A read error may account for a junction end that differs from germline. V usage is TRBV11-2 and J usage is TRBJ1-1; D is ambiguous. The CDR3 is 15 amino acids. The V gene's germline CDR1 is SGHAT and CDR2 FQNNGV. CDR3 DNA: TGTGCCAGCTGCTTAGATTGCCTACCGAACACTGCAGCTTTCTTT. Its protein is CASCLDCLPNTAAFF.

The sample holds a few counts of this clonotype. A much larger clone differs by one base, so this may be a read error. The CDR3 nucleotides read TGCGCCGGCAGCTCACCCCGGGACAGGACCTACGAGCAGTACTTC. Amino acids: CAGSSPRDRTYEQYF. V usage is TRBV5-1 and J usage is TRBJ2-7; the match to TRBD1 covers 8 bases. The CDR3 contains 15 residues. Germline CDR1 is SGHRS and CDR2 is YFSETQ.

A remark on this clonotype: It is likely a read error, because the conserved phenylalanine at the end of the CDR3 is missing. The rearrangement links TRBV29-1 to TRBJ1-1; 7 bases align to TRBD1. The CDR3 is 13 amino acids. Germline values: CDR1 SQVTM, CDR2 ANQGSEA. The ends lost 7 bases at V and 4 bases at J; junction bases unmatched: 9. The CDR3: CSGLGGGITEAFT. In DNA form, the CDR3 reads TGCAGCGGCCTAGGGGGCGGGATCACTGAAGCTTTCACT.

A word on this clonotype: The junction differs from germline at one of its ends, possibly a read error. CDR3 coding DNA: TGTGCCAGCAGTGAGCGTGGGACAGGGGACAATCAGTCCCAGCATTTC. Translated: CASSERGTGDNQSQHF. The chain is built from TRBV6-1 and TRBJ1-5, with 10 bases matching TRBD1. The CDR3 loop spans 16 amino acids. Germline CDR1 MNHNS, CDR2 SASEGT.

As concerns this clonotype: This may come from a read error, since a much larger clone is one base off. The rearrangement joins TRBV5-1 to TRBJ2-6; D not certain. The germline V gene has CDR1 SGHRS and CDR2 YFSETQ. This CDR3 region has 16 residues. For the CDR3, the DNA is TGCGCCAGAAGCTTAGGTACGAGCTCTGGGGCCAACGTCCTGACTTTC. The encoded protein is CARSLGTSSGANVLTF. Together with reference TRBV5-1 and TRBJ2-6, the CDR3 gives the full variable domain: KAGVTQTPRYLIKTRGQQVTLSCSPISGHRSVSWYQQTPGQGLQFLFEYFSETQRNKGNFPGRFSGRQFSNSRSEMNVSTLELGDSALYLCARSLGTSSGANVLTFGAGSRLTVL.

Notes on this clonotype: A much larger clone differs from this one at a single base, so this may be a read error. This chain joins TRBV7-8 and TRBJ2-1; D unresolved. V shed 5 bases and J shed 2 bases, with 16 bases lying between them. Per germline, CDR1 SGHVS and CDR2 FQNEAQ. This CDR3 comprises 16 residues. The CDR3 nucleotides are TGTGCCAGCAGCCCTACCCGAGAGCTCACCTACAATGAGCAGTTCTTC. This codes for CASSPTRELTYNEQFF.

This clonotype was detected only once. The junction departs from germline at one end; a sequencing error may be responsible. The chain couples TRBV29-1 to TRBJ1-5, with 10 nucleotides matching TRBD1. CDR3 length equals 14 residues. The germline V gene has CDR1 SQVTM and CDR2 ANQGSEA. This chain's CDR3 is CSVSGTGANQSQHF. Written as DNA, the CDR3 is TGCAGCGTTTCCGGGACAGGGGCAAATCAGTCCCAGCATTTT.

As concerns this clonotype: Possible read error: a much larger clone is one base away. This chain connects TRBV21-1 to TRBJ2-7; the tabulated D call, TRBD2, remains unverified against the DNA. TRBV21-1 is listed as a pseudogene. This CDR3 contains 17 residues. CDR3 residues: CASSKEDMPSGRYKQYF. CDR3 DNA: TGTGCCAGCAGCAAAGAAGACATGCCTAGCGGGAGGTACAAGCAGTACTTC.

This clonotype was detected only a few times. Likely a read error: the CDR3 ends without its conserved phenylalanine or tryptophan. The genes are TRBV6-5 and TRBJ2-3, with a tentative D call TRBD2 (5 bases). The V gene's germline CDR1 is MNHEY and CDR2 SVGAGI. This CDR3 spans 14 amino acids. Trimming shortened V by 5 bases and J by 12 bases, and 21 bases separated the two germline ends. CDR3 protein: CASSPSPHDGTQYL. CDR3 in DNA: TGTGCCAGCAGTCCTAGCCCTCATGACGGTACACAGTATTTG.